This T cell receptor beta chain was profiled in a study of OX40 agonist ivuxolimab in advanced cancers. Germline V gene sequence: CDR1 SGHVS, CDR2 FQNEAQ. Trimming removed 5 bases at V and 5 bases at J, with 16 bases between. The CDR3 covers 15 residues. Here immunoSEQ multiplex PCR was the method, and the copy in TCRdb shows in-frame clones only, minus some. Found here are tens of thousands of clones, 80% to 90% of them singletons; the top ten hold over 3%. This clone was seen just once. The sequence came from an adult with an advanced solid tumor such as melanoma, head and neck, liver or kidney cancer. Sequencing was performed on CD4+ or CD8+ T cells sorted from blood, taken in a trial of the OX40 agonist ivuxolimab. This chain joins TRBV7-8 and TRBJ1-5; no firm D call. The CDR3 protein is CASSKRPSTYQPQHF. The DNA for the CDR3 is TGTGCCAGCAGCAAACGACCCTCCACTTATCAGCCCCAGCATTTT.